Listed below are T cell receptor beta chains from one sample, sequenced in a study of blood T cell repertoires in COVID-19. Assay: immunoSEQ multiplex PCR; the TCRdb copy retains only in-frame clones and omits some. The table includes approximately 210,000 clones, 83% detected once. The sequencing sample was made of peripheral blood. The source of these receptors is a man in his forties or fifties with active or convalescent COVID-19. The CDR3 runs from the conserved cysteine through the conserved F or W. The D gene is left open where the match is weak. Size tells how often a clone was seen (once, few, many) or the class of an expanded clone, and some rows leave it out.

TRBJ2-1	TRBD2	-	TRBV6-6	TGTGCCAGCAGTTCCCCCGCGGGGGGGCTGGATGAGCAGTTCTTC	CASSSPAGGLDEQFF
TRBJ2-1	TRBD1	-	TRBV7-2	TGTGCCAGCAGGTCTGGGACAGGGCCCAAGAATGAGCAGTTCTTC	CASRSGTGPKNEQFF
TRBJ2-7	TRBD1	once	TRBV19	TGTGCCAGTAGTGTAAGGACAGGGGCCTACGAGCAGTACTTC	CASSVRTGAYEQYF
TRBJ1-3	-	-	TRBV6-5	TGTGCCAGCTCGAGGGGGGGTTCAGAAAACACCATATATTTT	CASSRGGSENTIYF
TRBJ2-5	-	once	TRBV6-2/TRBV6-3	TGTGCCAGCAGTTACATATCCAGGGAGACCCAGTACTTC	CASSYISRETQYF
TRBJ2-7	-	-	TRBV6-5	TGTGCCAGCAGTCCGACATGGTCCTACGAGCAGTACTTC	CASSPTWSYEQYF
TRBJ2-1	-	-	TRBV5-1	TGCGCCAGCAGCTCCTATAGCGGCGGGACGGGAAATGAGCAGTTCTTC	CASSSYSGGTGNEQFF
TRBJ1-6	TRBD1	few	TRBV19	TGTGCCAGTCGCCGGATTCGGGACAGGGCTTATTCACCCCTCCACTTT	CASRRIRDRAYSPLHF
TRBJ2-1	-	-	TRBV7-7	TGTGCTAGCAGCCCGGGTTGGTACTATGAGCAGTTCTTC	CASSPGWYYEQFF
TRBJ1-1	TRBD1	-	TRBV5-1	TGCGCCAGCAGCTTGGGGGACAGGTACACTGAAGCTTTCTTT	CASSLGDRYTEAFF
TRBJ2-7	TRBD2	-	TRBV6-4	TGTGCCAGCAGTGAACTAGCGGGTGGCGAGCAGTACTTC	CASSELAGGEQYF
TRBJ2-3	-	-	TRBV19	TGTGCCAGTACATTAACGGGAACAGATACGCAGTATTTT	CASTLTGTDTQYF
TRBJ1-1	-	-	TRBV19	TGTGCCAGTAGTATAGGGGGAGGGGCTGAGGACAACCTGAACACTGAAGCTTTCTTT	CASSIGGGAEDNLNTEAFF
TRBJ1-5	-	-	TRBV30	TGTGCCTGGAGTGTAAGAGGGGGGGTCTATAGCAATCAGCCCCAGCATTTT	CAWSVRGGVYSNQPQHF
TRBJ2-1	-	-	TRBV7-8	TGTGCCAGCAGCCTAACCACCCGGTACAATGAGCAGTTCTTC	CASSLTTRYNEQFF
TRBJ2-3	-	-	TRBV7-2	TGTGCCAGCAGCTTTACCCCGGGGGACACAGATACGCAGTATTTT	CASSFTPGDTDTQYF
TRBJ2-3	TRBD2	-	TRBV15	TGTGCCACCAGCAGAATAGCGGGAGGGGGGACAGATACGCAGTATTTT	CATSRIAGGGTDTQYF
TRBJ2-3	TRBD2	-	TRBV5-1	TGCGCCAGCAGCTCCTCGCCGGGACTAGAACCCTTCACAGATACGCAGTATTTT	CASSSSPGLEPFTDTQYF
TRBJ2-1	TRBD2	many	TRBV14	TGTGCCAGCAGCCAGAAGCGGGGTCCCTACAATGAGCAGTTCTTC	CASSQKRGPYNEQFF
TRBJ2-7	TRBD2	-	TRBV6-5	TGTGCCAGCAGCCCCGTCCGGGGAGGGTACGAGCAGTACTTC	CASSPVRGGYEQYF
TRBJ1-2	-	-	TRBV21-1	TGTGCCAGCACCTGTATCGGACAGGGGAGGGGTAACTATGGCTACACCTTC	CASTCIGQGRGNYGYTF
TRBJ1-4	-	-	TRBV5-1	TGCGCCAGCAGCTTGGCGACAGCAGCAACTAATGAAAAACTGTTTTTT	CASSLATAATNEKLFF
TRBJ2-1	-	-	TRBV6-2/TRBV6-3	TGTGCCAGCAGCCTCAAACCATCGAGCTCCTACAATGAGCAGTTCTTC	CASSLKPSSSYNEQFF
TRBJ1-1	-	-	TRBV7-9	TGTGCCAGCAGCTTAGGTGTGGCAGACACTGAAGCTTTCTTT	CASSLGVADTEAFF
TRBJ2-7	-	-	TRBV6-5	TGTGCCAGCAGCGCAGGGGTAGGGGGCGAGCAGTACTTC	CASSAGVGGEQYF
TRBJ1-1	-	once	TRBV6-1	TGTGCCAGCAGTGAAGTTCTGGGGGGGACTGAAGCTTTCTTT	CASSEVLGGTEAFF
TRBJ2-5	TRBD1	-	TRBV28	TGTGCCAGCAGGGCCGGGACAGGGGGATGGGAGACCCAGTACTTC	CASRAGTGGWETQYF
TRBJ1-1	TRBD1	-	TRBV4-1	TGCGCCAGCAGCCAAGCCGGGACAGGGAGTAACGAAGCTTTCTTT	CASSQAGTGSNEAFF
TRBJ2-7	-	-	TRBV11-2	TGTGCCAGCAGCAGGACTGATTACGAGCAGTACTTC	CASSRTDYEQYF
TRBJ1-1	-	-	TRBV29-1	TGCAGCGTTGAGGGGGGGGCCTCTTACACTGAAGCTTTCTTT	CSVEGGASYTEAFF
TRBJ2-2	TRBD1	-	TRBV7-2	TGTGCCAGCAGCGTCGACAGGGACGGGGAGCTGTTTTTT	CASSVDRDGELFF
TRBJ2-7	TRBD1	-	TRBV2	TGTGCCAGCAGTCCGGGACAGGGGATCTACGAGCAGTACTTC	CASSPGQGIYEQYF
TRBJ1-5	-	-	TRBV7-9	TGTGCCAGCAGCTTAGAGACAAGCAATCAGCCCCAGCATTTT	CASSLETSNQPQHF
TRBJ1-1	-	-	TRBV6-5	TGTGCCAGCAGTTACTCAGGGGGTCGAAACACTGAAGCTTTCTTT	CASSYSGGRNTEAFF
TRBJ1-3	TRBD1	-	TRBV5-1	TGCGCCAGCAGCGAAACGACAGGGACCGCTGGAAACACCATATATTTT	CASSETTGTAGNTIYF
TRBJ2-7	-	-	TRBV28	TGTGCCAGCGAAGGAGGTGCGGGGGCGGAGGAGCAGTACTTC	CASEGGAGAEEQYF
TRBJ1-6	-	few	TRBV5-1	TGCGCCAGCCACGTCTCACCGGGGAATTCACCCCTCCACTTT	CASHVSPGNSPLHF
TRBJ1-4	TRBD1	-	TRBV28	TGTGCCAGCAGTTTTGGGCGACAGGGGTTAGTCGAAAAACTGTTTTTT	CASSFGRQGLVEKLFF
TRBJ2-3	TRBD2	-	TRBV4-1	TGCGCCAGCAGCCTGGGGCGGGGGGGGACTACAGATACGCAGTATTTT	CASSLGRGGTTDTQYF
TRBJ2-4	-	-	TRBV7-9	TGTGCCAGCAGCTTAGGGGGCGCGGGCGGGGTAGCCAAAAACATTCAGTACTTC	CASSLGGAGGVAKNIQYF
TRBJ2-7	-	-	TRBV7-9	TGTGCCAGCAGCCAGGGGGGATCCTACGAGCAGTACTTC	CASSQGGSYEQYF
TRBJ2-1	TRBD2	few	TRBV6-1	TGTGCCAGCAGTGAAGAGGGTCGGGGGCTAGCGGGGGAGGATGAGCAGTTCTTC	CASSEEGRGLAGEDEQFF
TRBJ2-5	TRBD2	-	TRBV7-9	TGTGCCAGCAGCTATCTAGCGGGAGTGGAGACCCAGTACTTC	CASSYLAGVETQYF
TRBJ2-3	TRBD2	-	TRBV19	TGTGCCAGTAGGGAGCGGGGGGGTCGAGATACGCAGTATTTT	CASRERGGRDTQYF
TRBJ1-1	TRBD1	-	TRBV29-1	TGCAGCGTTGCCGGACAGGGACACCAAGCTTTCTTT	CSVAGQGHQAFF
TRBJ2-3	-	-	TRBV3-1/TRBV3-2	TGTGCCAGCAGCCCGGCGGGCGGGGATACGCAGTATTTT	CASSPAGGDTQYF
TRBJ2-5	-	-	TRBV7-8	TGTGCCAGCAGCCCGGACCCTAGCGAGTACCAAGAGACCCAGTACTTC	CASSPDPSEYQETQYF
TRBJ2-7	TRBD2	once	TRBV10-3	TGTGCCATCACGGCCAGCGGGAGTGTAGACGAGCAGTACTTC	CAITASGSVDEQYF
TRBJ2-7	TRBD2	-	TRBV6-4	TGTGCCAGCAGTGACGGGGTAGCGGGGGAGGACGAGCAGTACTTC	CASSDGVAGEDEQYF
TRBJ1-1	-	-	TRBV5-1	TGCGCCAGCAGCTTAGAGGCCATGAACACTGAAGCTTTCTTT	CASSLEAMNTEAFF
TRBJ2-1	TRBD2	-	TRBV27	TGTGCCAGCAGGACTAGCGGGAGAAGAGAGCAGTTCTTC	CASRTSGRREQFF
TRBJ2-1	TRBD2	once	TRBV28	TGTGCCAGCAGTTTATTGGCGGGAGAGGACTACAATGAGCAGTTCTTC	CASSLLAGEDYNEQFF
TRBJ2-5	TRBD2	once	TRBV6-5	TGTGCCAGCAGTCCGACTAGCGGGGGTAGGGAGACCCAGTACTTC	CASSPTSGGRETQYF